This T cell receptor beta chain was captured in a study of blood T cell repertoires in COVID-19 (dated by TCRdb to 2019 to 2021). About the full investigation: Samples from collaborators originated in the United States, Italy and Spain and spanned both the acute and convalescent phases of COVID-19. The prospective study material was composed of cDNA or gDNA derived from T cells, B-cell-depleted T cells, or PBMCs. Deeply sampled blood TCRbeta repertoires from subjects exposed to, actively infected with, or recovered from COVID-19 were included in the dataset. The repertoires were made available in a free public database intended to serve as a resource for research on the immune response to SARS-CoV-2. Samples came from the ongoing ImmuneRACE study (first 160 participants) plus 1,254 subjects from 6 global collaborators. A de-identified subject ID, COVID-19 status, age in years and sex were almost always included in the sample metadata. HLA class I and class II types, where available, came from metadata supplied by the sample provider rather than from assay-based typing.

In the prospective study, participants were about 18 to 95 years old, resided in approximately 25 geographic areas of the United States, and were enrolled through a virtual design. In the prospective study, cohorts were assigned on the basis of participant-reported clinical history obtained from a screening survey and a study questionnaire. Recovered participants in ImmuneRACE Cohort 3 were defined by two consecutive negative NP/OP PCR tests, clearance by a healthcare professional, or resolution of symptoms. In the prospective study, whole blood, serum and a nasopharyngeal or oropharyngeal swab were collected from each participant by mobile phlebotomists. Participants in the prospective study had the option to provide additional blood draws and questionnaires over a 2-month period. Prospective study blood samples were shipped either frozen or at room temperature before DNA extraction. Study-wide findings and limitations: How much clinical and demographic metadata was included differed by source and by participant, and the metadata was provided uncurated.

Turning to this clone: This clone's antigen is unknown. Within one base of it there is no much larger clone, and no base qualities were kept.

The immunoSEQ Assay, a bias-controlled multiplex PCR, was used to amplify TCRbeta CDR3 regions from genomic DNA. From the authors' description of their analysis: Within the assay, amplification of reference gene primers was used to estimate how many nucleated cells each sample contained. To quantify the absolute abundance of each unique TCRbeta CDR3 rearrangement, sequence reads were collapsed and filtered. For each sample, productive Simpson clonality was calculated as the square root of Simpson's diversity index across productive rearrangements. TCRdb took over this immuneACCESS table, retaining in-frame rearrangements with V and J assigned. Such tables are incomplete; in checked studies, under half of the missing clones stem from an unresolved V gene, and the remainder is unexplained. V and J calls and clone size are those listed in that table; D and trimming were worked out from the DNA. The sample table lists around 230,000 clones, roughly 77% of them with a count of one. The top ten constitute 9.2% of the sample.

The junction carries 7 bases between V and J, which are trimmed by 4 bases and 0 bases respectively. Including the terminal cysteine and phenylalanine, the CDR3 comprises 15 residues. Kept here is only the CDR3 DNA, which spans 45 bases and is read in frame from base 1. CDR1 and CDR2, looked up from the germline V gene, are SGHTA and FQGTGA. Sequenced sample: PBMCs or T cells enriched from blood (not recorded which). The TCR sequence derives from a man between 40 and 49 years old who had recovered from COVID-19. The V gene is TRBV7-3 and the J gene is TRBJ2-6, with no confidently assigned D gene. The nucleotide sequence reads as follows: TGTGCCAGCAGCTCACAGAGCTCTGGGGCCAACGTCCTGACTTTC. Its product reads: CASSSQSSGANVLTF.